This T cell receptor (beta chain) appears in the sequencing data of a study of graft-versus-host responses after intestinal transplantation. Study details: Among the recipients, transplants were multivisceral, liver-intestinal, or isolated intestinal. All of the recipients had induction that used anti-thymocyte globulin, then tacrolimus and steroids for approximately 3 years.

Details on this clone: Its antigen remains unknown.

Produced via immunoSEQ multiplex PCR; TCRdb's table is partial and in-frame only. The sample records roughly 64,000 clones, 85% to 95% being singletons. Findings and caveats of the study: Peak GvH clone levels in circulation were associated with early post-transplant HvG declines. The recipient marrow held GvH clones, and some of them showed up first in ileum or blood.

The CDR3 spans 16 residues. Trimming took 0 bases from V and 4 from J, leaving 13 bases between them. CDR1 is MNHEY, CDR2 SMNVEV, per germline (reference sequence). The chain is built from TRBV27 and TRBJ2-1; tentative D call: TRBD2 (7 bases). This clonotype was sampled from a human donor who was the organ donor for an intestinal transplant. This sample comprised unstimulated CD8+ T cells sorted from spleen or lymph node cells, obtained before transplant. The CDR3 spells CASSLSGGGGYNEQFF. DNA of the CDR3: TGTGCCAGCAGTTTATCAGGGGGGGGTGGGTACAATGAGCAGTTCTTC.